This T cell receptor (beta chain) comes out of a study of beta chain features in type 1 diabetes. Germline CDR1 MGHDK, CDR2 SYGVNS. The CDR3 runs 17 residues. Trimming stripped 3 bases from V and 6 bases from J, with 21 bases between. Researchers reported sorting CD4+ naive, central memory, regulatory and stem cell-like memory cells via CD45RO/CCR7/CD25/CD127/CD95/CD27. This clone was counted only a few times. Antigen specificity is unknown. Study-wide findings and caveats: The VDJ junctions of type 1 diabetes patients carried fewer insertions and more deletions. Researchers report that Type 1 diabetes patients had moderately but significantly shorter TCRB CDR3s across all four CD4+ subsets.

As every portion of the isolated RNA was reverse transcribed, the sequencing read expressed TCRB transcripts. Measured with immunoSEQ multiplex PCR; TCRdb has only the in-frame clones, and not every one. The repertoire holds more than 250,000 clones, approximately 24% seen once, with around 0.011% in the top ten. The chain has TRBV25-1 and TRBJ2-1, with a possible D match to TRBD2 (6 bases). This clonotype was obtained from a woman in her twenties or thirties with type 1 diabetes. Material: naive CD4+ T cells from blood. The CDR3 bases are TGTGCCAGCAGTGATTGGTCCAGTGGGAGGCCGCCCAATGAGCAGTTCTTC. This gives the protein CASSDWSSGRPPNEQFF.